Below, 4 T cell receptor beta chains from the same sample are listed, as sequenced in a study of glioma-infiltrating T cells. The iRepertoire nested amplicon-rescue multiplex PCR amplified TCR alpha and beta CDR3s from RNA. TCRdb recomputed calls from the multiplex PCR reads with MiXCR, one row per CDR3 protein. The sample lists around 190,000 distinct CDR3 sequences, around 45% occurring once. The material sequenced was glioma tissue, nonneoplastic brain tissue, or PBMCs (not recorded which). The receptor set was obtained from a human donor with low-grade glioma or glioblastoma, undergoing nonglioma brain surgery, or in good health (not recorded which).

This clonotype was detected many times. At one of its ends the junction is not consistent with the germline gene, which may arise from a read error. This chain connects TRBV5-1 to TRBJ1-1; D call uncertain. Germline-derived CDR1 and CDR2 are SGHRS and YFSETQ. This CDR3 is built from 13 residues. CDR3 sequence (DNA): TGTGCCAGCAGGACGGGCATGAACACTGAAGCTTTCTTT. This encodes CASRTGMNTEAFF.

The chain has TRBV18 and TRBJ2-1, with 7 positions matching TRBD2. The ends lost 3 bases at V and 9 bases at J; junction bases unmatched: 14. Germline lookup yields CDR1 KGHSH and CDR2 LQKENI. The CDR3 is made up of 16 amino acids. The chain's CDR3 is CASSPKGGRAESEQFF. The CDR3 DNA is TGTGCCAGCTCACCCAAAGGTGGGAGGGCCGAGAGTGAGCAGTTCTTC.

The chain recombines TRBV6-2 or TRBV6-3 with TRBJ1-1; D gene uncertain. This CDR3 has 18 amino acids. Germline assignment: CDR1 MNHEY and CDR2 SVGEGT. The V end was cut by 5 bases, the J end by 5 bases, with 27 bases between. The CDR3 DNA follows: TGTGCCAGCAGTGTAAACCCACGACGGATGGCATCGAGGACTGAAGCTTTCTTT. Translation: CASSVNPRRMASRTEAFF.

This clonotype was seen more than once but under ten times. The chain has TRBV4-1 and TRBJ1-1, with no clear D. Trimming removed 0 bases from V and 1 base from J, with 12 bases in between. The CDR3 consists of 16 residues. The germline V gene encodes CDR1 MGHRA and CDR2 YSYEKL. CDR3 bases: TGCGCCAGCAGCCAAGATCTTAGCAGTCAGAACACTGAAGCTTTCTTT. Encoded protein: CASSQDLSSQNTEAFF.